The 22 T cell receptor beta chains reported below all come from one sample, sequenced in a study of control samples from healthy donors and cancer patients. Clones were sequenced by immunoSEQ multiplex PCR, and TCRdb holds only the in-frame ones, with some missing. The data contain some 74,000 clones, 83% of them singletons. Sample: blood. These receptors came from a man in his 60s in good health.

This clone was seen a single time. The V gene is TRBV9, the J gene TRBJ2-1; D gene uncertain. V dropped 0 bases and J dropped 0 bases, with 10 bases sitting between them. The CDR3 contains 16 residues. Per germline, CDR1 SGDLS and CDR2 YYNGEE. The CDR3 DNA reads as TGTGCCAGCAGCGTAGGTGTCCAGAGCTCCTACAATGAGCAGTTCTTC. Translation: CASSVGVQSSYNEQFF.

The chain couples TRBV6-5 to TRBJ2-7; D call uncertain. V was pared by 5 bases and J by 2 bases, with 13 bases between. This CDR3 has 14 amino acids. The germline V gene encodes CDR1 MNHEY and CDR2 SVGAGI. In nucleotides, the CDR3 is TGTGCCAGCAGTAAACCACAGCCACCCTACGAGCAGTACTTC. It specifies CASSKPQPPYEQYF.

CDR3 in DNA: TGTGCCAGCAGCACCGGACTAGCGGGATCTGAGCAGTTCTTC. Translated: CASSTGLAGSEQFF. The rearrangement uses TRBV7-6 and TRBJ2-1, with TRBD2 identical over 12 bases. The CDR3 consists of 14 residues. J was trimmed by 9 bases and V by 5 bases; bases with no gene match: 5. The germline gives CDR1 SGHVS, CDR2 FNYEAQ.

The J gene is TRBJ1-6, the V gene TRBV9; TRBD1 aligns across 11 bases. This CDR3 comprises 14 residues. The V gene end was trimmed by 5 bases and the J gene end by 7 bases; junction bases not matched to a gene: 2. Germline V gives CDR1 SGDLS, CDR2 YYNGEE. The CDR3 is CASRGTGGNSPLHF. In DNA, the CDR3 is TGTGCCAGCAGAGGGACAGGGGGGAATTCACCCCTCCACTTT.

V usage is TRBV3-1 (or the pseudogene TRBV3-2) and J usage is TRBJ1-2, with 7 positions matching TRBD1. CDR3 length equals 14 residues. The V gene end was trimmed by 2 bases and the J gene end by 4 bases; junction bases not matched to a gene: 4. Germline CDR1 LGHDT, CDR2 YNNKEL (reference sequence). The CDR3 DNA is TGTGCCAGCAGCCAATCGGGACAGATCTATGGCTACACCTTC. The encoded protein is CASSQSGQIYGYTF.

The rearrangement links TRBV4-3 to TRBJ1-5, with a tentative D call TRBD1 (5 bases). The CDR3 has 13 residues. Germline CDR1 reads LGHNA; CDR2 reads YSLEER. V shed 3 bases and J shed 8 bases, with 11 bases lying between them. The CDR3, as DNA: TGCGCCAGCAGCCAGGGACCGACTGAGCCCCAGCATTTT. This gives the protein CASSQGPTEPQHF.

This chain connects TRBV20-1 to TRBJ2-1; perhaps TRBD2 as D (6 bases). Per the germline V gene, CDR1 is DFQATT and CDR2 is SNEGSKA (reference sequence). This CDR3 has 11 residues. CDR3 residues: CRGGPNYEQFF. The CDR3 nucleotides read TGCAGGGGGGGACCTAACTATGAGCAGTTCTTC.

This clone was seen many times. The chain carries TRBV4-1 and TRBJ1-1; possibly TRBD1 for D (5 bases). CDR3 length: 14 amino acids. V lost 6 bases and J lost 5, with 16 bases in between. Germline lookup yields CDR1 MGHRA and CDR2 YSYEKL. The CDR3 loop reads CASRLGFRETEAFF. The CDR3 coding sequence is TGCGCCAGCAGGCTAGGGTTCAGGGAGACTGAAGCTTTCTTT.

V gene TRBV9 combines with J gene TRBJ1-6; D gene ambiguous. The CDR3 is 15 amino acids. V dropped 0 bases and J dropped 7 bases, with 11 bases sitting between them. CDR1 is SGDLS, CDR2 YYNGEE, per germline. The chain's CDR3 is CASSVGPNLNSPLHF. The CDR3 region has the DNA TGTGCCAGCAGCGTAGGACCGAACCTCAATTCACCCCTCCACTTT.

CDR3 sequence reads: CASSLVGTSGMVGQETQYF. CDR3 DNA: TGTGCCAGCAGCTTAGTGGGGACTAGCGGGATGGTTGGCCAAGAGACCCAGTACTTC. V and J are TRBV11-3 and TRBJ2-5, with 13 bases fitting TRBD2. The CDR3 runs 19 residues. V lost 1 base to trimming and J lost 1 base; unmatched junction nucleotides: 9. Germline-derived CDR1 and CDR2 are SGHNT and YENEEA.

The chain employs TRBV12-3 or TRBV12-4 and TRBJ2-5; a possible D gene is TRBD2 (6 bases). V was clipped by 4 bases and J by 5 bases, with 11 bases between them. The CDR3 is 13 amino acids. CDR3 sequence (DNA): TGTGCCAGCAGTTCCGGAGGGCCGGAGACCCAGTACTTC. As protein: CASSSGGPETQYF.

This sequence joins TRBV15 and TRBJ1-1; TRBD1 might be the D (5 bases). Trimming pared 3 bases from V and 0 bases from J, leaving 8 bases between. This CDR3 spans 14 amino acids. The germline gives CDR1 LNHNV, CDR2 YYDKDF (reference sequence). This CDR3 is CATSSGGMNTEAFF. The CDR3 DNA follows: TGTGCCACCAGCAGTGGGGGTATGAACACTGAAGCTTTCTTT.

V is TRBV2 and J is TRBJ2-7, with 7 positions matching TRBD2. From germline, CDR1 is SNHLY and CDR2 FYNNEI. Trimming at V came to 6 bases and at J to 2 bases, leaving 16 bases not matched to a gene. The CDR3 has 17 amino acids. The CDR3: CASRLPGRGETPYEQYF. CDR3 bases: TGTGCCAGCAGACTTCCGGGGAGGGGCGAAACCCCCTACGAGCAGTACTTC.

The CDR3 spells CATTTGGGSYNEQFF. In nucleotides, the CDR3 is TGTGCCACCACAACTGGTGGCGGCTCCTACAATGAGCAGTTCTTC. The chain combines TRBV19 with TRBJ2-1; D gene ambiguous. Per germline, CDR1 LNHDA and CDR2 SQIVND (reference sequence). The V and J ends lost 10 bases and 0 bases respectively, with 16 bases between them. The CDR3 has 15 residues. The full variable domain, with the rest looked up from reference TRBV19 and TRBJ2-1, is DGGITQSPKYLFRKEGQNVTLSCEQNLNHDAMYWYRQDPGQGLRLIYYSQIVNDFQKGDIAEGYSVSREKKESFPLTVTSAQKNPTAFYLCATTTGGGSYNEQFFGPGTRLTVL.

J is TRBJ1-3 and V is TRBV7-9; the match to TRBD1 covers 7 bases. After removal of 7 bases from V and 1 base from J, the junction contained 7 bases not matched to a gene. This CDR3 is 15 amino acids long. Germline assignment: CDR1 SEHNR and CDR2 FQNEAQ (reference sequence). CDR3 sequence reads: CASNPTGLSGNTIYF. In nucleotides, the CDR3 is TGTGCCAGCAACCCGACAGGGCTGTCTGGAAACACCATATATTTT.

The chain couples TRBV5-6 to TRBJ2-6; a weak D match, TRBD2 (6 bases). The CDR3 is 16 residues long. V dropped 1 base and J dropped 0 bases, with 8 bases sitting between them. CDR1 is SGHDT and CDR2 is YYEEEE in the germline V gene. Written as DNA, the CDR3 is TGTGCCAGCAGCTTGACCGGGGGCTCTGGGGCCAACGTCCTGACTTTC. This encodes CASSLTGGSGANVLTF. Filled out from reference TRBV5-6 and TRBJ2-6, the complete variable domain reads DAGVTQSPTHLIKTRGQQVTLRCSPKSGHDTVSWYQQALGQGPQFIFQYYEEEERQRGNFPDRFSGHQFPNYSSELNVNALLLGDSALYLCASSLTGGSGANVLTFGAGSRLTVL.

This chain connects TRBV7-5 to TRBJ2-7; TRBD1 is the table's D call, not checked against the DNA. TRBV7-5 is noted as a pseudogene. The CDR3 sequence is 15 residues long. CDR3 protein: CARSLDGTGLYEQYF. The CDR3 nucleotides read TGTGCCAGAAGCTTAGATGGGACAGGGCTCTACGAGCAGTACTTC.

This clone appeared a few times. The chain recombines TRBV6-2 or TRBV6-3 with TRBJ1-2; 8 positions match TRBD1. Per germline, CDR1 MNHEY and CDR2 SVGEGT. The V and J ends lost 5 bases and 4 bases, in that order; junction bases with no gene match: 9. CDR3 size: 15 residues. CDR3 in DNA: TGTGCCAGCAGTCCCCGGACAGGGATTGCCTATGGCTACACCTTC. Protein sequence: CASSPRTGIAYGYTF.

This chain joins TRBV6-2 or TRBV6-3 and TRBJ2-3; 8 nucleotides match TRBD2. V trimming: 4 bases; J trimming: 4 bases; junction bases outside the gene matches: 4. CDR1 MNHEY and CDR2 SVGEGT come from the germline V gene. The CDR3 is 14 amino acids. The DNA of the CDR3 is TGTGCCAGCAGTTTGACTAGCGATTCAGATACGCAGTATTTT. The encoded protein is CASSLTSDSDTQYF.

The V gene is TRBV7-8, the J gene TRBJ2-7; 8 bases line up with TRBD2. Germline V gene sequence: CDR1 SGHVS, CDR2 FQNEAQ. The CDR3 spans 15 residues. The junction had 8 bases not matched to a gene; V was cut back by 5 bases and J by 2 bases. CDR3 region: CASSPITSGTYEQYF. The DNA of the CDR3 is TGTGCCAGCAGCCCAATTACTAGCGGTACCTACGAGCAGTACTTC. The complete variable domain, with remaining parts taken from reference TRBV7-8 and TRBJ2-7, reads GAGVSQSPRYKVAKRGQDVALRCDPISGHVSLFWYQQALGQGPEFLTYFQNEAQLDKSGLPSDRFFAERPEGSVSTLKIQRTQQEDSAVYLCASSPITSGTYEQYFGPGTRLTVT.

This rearrangement joins TRBV4-2 to TRBJ2-7, with 8 positions matching TRBD2. The ends lost 3 bases at V and 4 bases at J; junction bases unmatched: 11. The CDR3 totals 16 residues. The germline CDR1 and CDR2 sequences are LGHNA and YNFKEQ. For the CDR3, the DNA is TGTGCCAGCAGCCAGGGCGGCCGGGAGGGCCAGTACGAGCAGTACTTC. It codes for CASSQGGREGQYEQYF.

This sequence joins TRBV6-5 and TRBJ1-6, with D unclear. Germline CDR1 and CDR2: MNHEY and SVGAGI. V lost 7 bases and J 2 bases, leaving 6 bases between the germline ends. The CDR3 has 13 residues. The DNA of the CDR3 is TGTGCCAGCACCGACGCCTATAATTCACCCCTCCACTTT. This encodes CASTDAYNSPLHF.